The next 12 T cell receptor beta chains were all read from a single sample in a study of blood T cell repertoires in COVID-19. Method: immunoSEQ multiplex PCR; TCRdb's copy keeps in-frame clones and lacks some. The sample shows almost 350,000 clones, more than 70% of them seen only once. Specimen: peripheral blood. The receptors stem from a woman aged 60-75 years with COVID-19, enrolled during active disease.

There are a few counts of this clone. For the CDR3, the DNA is TGTGCCAGCAGACCACCGCCTCCCCGGGGAGGGACTGAAGCTTTCTTT. It encodes CASRPPPPRGGTEAFF. The gene calls are TRBV7-2 and TRBJ1-1; D gene uncertain. Germline V gene data show CDR1 as SGHTA and CDR2 as FQGNSA. CDR3 length equals 16 residues. Trimming cost V 6 bases and J 5 bases, with 22 bases left between them.

The chain recombines TRBV7-6 with TRBJ2-2; TRBD2 might be the D (5 bases). In germline, CDR1 is SGHVS, CDR2 FNYEAQ. The CDR3 covers 15 residues. Between the trimmed V and J ends, which lost 5 bases and 4 bases, there was a span of 14 bases. As DNA, the CDR3 is TGTGCCAGCAGCCGGACTCGTGGAAGCACCGGGGAGCTGTTTTTT. Its translation: CASSRTRGSTGELFF.

The chain is built from TRBV5-1 and TRBJ1-4; 8 bases are shared with TRBD1. The J segment lost 6 bases and the V segment lost 4 bases, leaving 2 bases of the junction unmatched. This CDR3 spans 13 amino acids. Looked up from germline, CDR1 is SGHRS and CDR2 is YFSETQ. CDR3 in amino acids: CASSVTGDEKLFF. In nucleotides, the CDR3 is TGCGCCAGCAGCGTGACAGGGGATGAAAAACTGTTTTTT. Combining the CDR3 with reference TRBV5-1 and TRBJ1-4 gives the whole variable domain KAGVTQTPRYLIKTRGQQVTLSCSPISGHRSVSWYQQTPGQGLQFLFEYFSETQRNKGNFPGRFSGRQFSNSRSEMNVSTLELGDSALYLCASSVTGDEKLFFGSGTQLSVL.

The chain carries TRBV5-4 and TRBJ2-1, with 11 nucleotides matching TRBD2. CDR1 and CDR2 (germline): SGHNT, YYREEE (reference sequence). There are 16 residues in the CDR3. V shed 2 bases and J 5 bases; nucleotides not matched to a gene: 6. In DNA, the CDR3 is TGTGCCAGCAGCTTTCGGCTAGCGGGGGGCAACAATGAGCAGTTCTTC. Its translation: CASSFRLAGGNNEQFF.

This chain joins TRBV6-5 and TRBJ1-3; 12 nucleotides align to TRBD1. CDR1 MNHEY and CDR2 SVGAGI come from the germline V gene. CDR3 length equals 15 residues. The trim removed 5 bases at V and 2 bases at J, leaving 1 base unmatched. In DNA form, the CDR3 reads TGTGCCAGCAGTCGGGACAGGGGGCCTGGAAACACCATATATTTT. This sequence encodes CASSRDRGPGNTIYF.

The V gene is TRBV11-2, the J gene TRBJ2-1, with 9 bases that match TRBD2. The CDR3 covers 16 residues. Trimming at V came to 7 bases and at J to 4 bases, leaving 11 bases not matched to a gene. Looked up from germline, CDR1 is SGHAT and CDR2 is FQNNGV. This CDR3 reads CASTLRGGGRYNEQFF. In DNA form, the CDR3 reads TGTGCCAGCACCCTACGCGGGGGGGGCCGATACAATGAGCAGTTCTTC.

A word on this clone: The junction shows a germline mismatch at one end, possibly a read error. The rearrangement links TRBV25-1 to TRBJ1-5; maybe TRBD1 (5 bases). The CDR3 is made up of 14 amino acids. Germline loops: CDR1 MGHDK, CDR2 SYGVNS. The CDR3 DNA is TGTGTCAGCAGTCTTGCGGGGGACAATCAGCCCCAGCATTTT. As protein: CVSSLAGDNQPQHF.

The chain recombines TRBV2 with TRBJ2-7; D gene unclear. Trimming took 8 bases from V and 6 from J, leaving 11 bases between them. Germline V gene lookup returns CDR1 SNHLY and CDR2 FYNNEI. The CDR3 runs 11 residues. DNA of the CDR3: TGTGCCAGCCTTTATCAGGCCGAGCAGTACTTC. Amino acids: CASLYQAEQYF.

The rearrangement joins TRBV12-1 to TRBJ1-1; TRBD1, the D gene given by the table, was not confirmed from the DNA. TRBV12-1 is flagged as a pseudogene. The CDR3 covers 17 residues. In DNA form, the CDR3 reads TGTGCCAGCAGGGAAAGGGGAAAAGGCCCGCTGAACACTGAAGCTTTCTTT. Its translation: CASRERGKGPLNTEAFF.

The genes are TRBV5-1 and TRBJ1-1; D may be TRBD1 (5 bases). This CDR3 comprises 13 residues. Germline assignment: CDR1 SGHRS and CDR2 YFSETQ. V gave up 4 bases and J gave up 4 bases, with 11 bases separating them. CDR3 protein: CASSSREGTEAFF. CDR3 DNA: TGCGCCAGCAGCAGCAGGGAAGGCACTGAAGCTTTCTTT. The full variable domain, completed using reference TRBV5-1 and TRBJ1-1, is KAGVTQTPRYLIKTRGQQVTLSCSPISGHRSVSWYQQTPGQGLQFLFEYFSETQRNKGNFPGRFSGRQFSNSRSEMNVSTLELGDSALYLCASSSREGTEAFFGQGTRLTVV.

This rearrangement joins TRBV10-3 to TRBJ1-2, with a tentative D call TRBD1 (6 bases). The V gene's germline CDR1 is ENHRY and CDR2 SYGVKD. The CDR3 covers 14 residues. Trimming shortened V by 4 bases and J by 4 bases, and 13 bases separated the two germline ends. The CDR3 loop reads CAISASARGYGYTF. The CDR3 coding sequence is TGTGCCATCAGTGCCTCCGCCAGGGGCTATGGCTACACCTTC.

This chain joins TRBV2 and TRBJ2-5; TRBD1 aligns across 9 bases. The CDR3 contains 15 residues. The germline V gene encodes CDR1 SNHLY and CDR2 FYNNEI. Unmatched junction bases numbered 5, after V lost 3 bases and J lost 3 bases. The CDR3, as DNA: TGTGCCAGCAGTGAGTCGGGACAGGGTAAAGAGACCCAGTACTTC. Translated: CASSESGQGKETQYF.